What follows are 7 T cell receptor beta chains derived from one specimen sequenced in a study of control samples from healthy donors and cancer patients. TCRdb keeps only in-frame clones here, not all; method: immunoSEQ multiplex PCR. The sample includes more than 75,000 clones, about 88% of them seen just once. The material sequenced was PBMCs. The source of these receptors is a man between 65 and 85 years old with lung cancer.

This clone was found once. V gene TRBV9 combines with J gene TRBJ2-1, with D hard to call. The CDR3 has 13 amino acids. CDR1 and CDR2 (germline): SGDLS, YYNGEE. The V and J ends lost 2 bases and 4 bases respectively, with 7 bases between them. Written as DNA, the CDR3 is TGTGCCAGCAGCGTCGGCAGGTACAATGAGCAGTTCTTC. Its translation: CASSVGRYNEQFF.

With respect to this clone: The same CDR3 can be traced to other DNA sequences in this sample. The V call is TRBV12-3 or TRBV12-4, the J call TRBJ1-5; D is perhaps TRBD1 (5 bases). The CDR3 extends over 13 amino acids. The ends were cut back, 6 bases at V and 2 bases at J, with 8 bases in the middle. In DNA, the CDR3 is TGTGCCAGCAGGCAGGGAGGCAATCAGCCCCAGCATTTT. Its protein product is CASRQGGNQPQHF.

The chain uses TRBV5-1 and TRBJ2-7; 11 bases agree with TRBD1. Germline V gives CDR1 SGHRS, CDR2 YFSETQ. The junction had 6 bases not matched to a gene; V was cut back by 8 bases and J by 5 bases. CDR3 length equals 13 residues. For the CDR3, the DNA is TGCGCCAGTGGGACAGGGGGTTTCCACGAGCAGTACTTC. Encoded protein: CASGTGGFHEQYF. The variable domain in full, completed from reference TRBV5-1 and TRBJ2-7, reads KAGVTQTPRYLIKTRGQQVTLSCSPISGHRSVSWYQQTPGQGLQFLFEYFSETQRNKGNFPGRFSGRQFSNSRSEMNVSTLELGDSALYLCASGTGGFHEQYFGPGTRLTVT.

This chain joins TRBV19 and TRBJ1-6, with TRBD1 as a possible D gene (6 bases). This CDR3 spans 14 amino acids. CDR1 and CDR2 from the germline V gene are LNHDA and SQIVND (reference sequence). V was cut by 5 bases and J by 5 bases, with 10 bases left in between. The CDR3 sequence: CASSGDRNNSPLHF. CDR3 sequence (DNA): TGTGCCAGTAGTGGTGACAGGAATAATTCACCCCTCCACTTT. The whole variable domain, filled in from reference TRBV19 and TRBJ1-6, reads DGGITQSPKYLFRKEGQNVTLSCEQNLNHDAMYWYRQDPGQGLRLIYYSQIVNDFQKGDIAEGYSVSREKKESFPLTVTSAQKNPTAFYLCASSGDRNNSPLHFGNGTRLTVT.

The chain employs TRBV5-4 and TRBJ2-7, with 12 positions matching TRBD1. This CDR3 has 15 residues. Germline assignment: CDR1 SGHNT and CDR2 YYREEE (reference sequence). V lost 4 bases and J lost 4; bases outside the gene matches: 6. CDR3 coding DNA: TGTGCCAGCAGCACGCCGGGACAGGGGGCTTACGAGCAGTACTTC. Its protein product is CASSTPGQGAYEQYF.

The chain couples TRBV9 to TRBJ1-6; D unclear. This CDR3 comprises 14 residues. Germline V gives CDR1 SGDLS, CDR2 YYNGEE. The V end lost 7 bases, the J end lost 0 bases, and 8 bases lay between the germline ends. DNA of the CDR3: TGTGCCAGCCAACAGAGCTCCTATAATTCACCCCTCCACTTT. Its translation is CASQQSSYNSPLHF.

The V call is TRBV7-8, the J call TRBJ1-3; a weak D match, TRBD1 (6 bases). V shed 0 bases and J shed 3 bases, with 15 bases lying between them. Germline CDR1 and CDR2: SGHVS and FQNEAQ. This CDR3 has 17 amino acids. CDR3 in amino acids: CASSLAGGRGGGNTIYF. CDR3 nucleotide sequence: TGTGCCAGCAGCTTAGCGGGGGGCAGGGGAGGTGGAAACACCATATATTTT.